The clone carrying this T cell receptor (beta chain) was seen ten or more times. Antigen specificity is unknown. This sample is drawn from a study of T cells in Graves' hyperthyroidism and ophthalmopathy. PBMCs were sourced from approximately 10 ml fresh peripheral blood. The source material, RNA transcripts, was used to amplify TCR beta CDR3 regions. In the first-round RT-PCR of the TCR CDR3, the HTBI primer set was used. TCRdb ran MiXCR on the multiplex PCR reads and lists one entry per CDR3 protein. The sample has 600,000 or so distinct CDR3 sequences; roughly 14% are singletons. Findings and caveats of the study: Peripheral blood also featured most of the thyroid clonotypes expanded above 0.001. Stable hyperthyroidism was separated from ophthalmopathy by a model based on 13 V-J features. Before onset, ophthalmopathy was predicted by the model a median 6.5 months earlier.

Sequencing was done on a sample of blood. The TCR was taken from a woman in her fifties or sixties with Graves' ophthalmopathy.

The chain's CDR3 is CASSFSASTDTQYF. The CDR3 nucleotides read TGTGCCAGCAGCTTTAGCGCCAGCACAGATACGCAGTATTTT. This sequence joins TRBV12-3 or TRBV12-4 and TRBJ2-3; a weak D match, TRBD2 (5 bases). V gave up 6 bases and J gave up 0 bases, with 10 bases separating them. This CDR3 has 14 amino acids.